The clone carrying this TCR beta chain was found a few times. The antigen remains unidentified. The data were taken from a study of post-analysis software for immune sequencing data. Study-wide findings and caveats: Normalized Chao1 diversity was significantly reduced in patients versus controls. Patients showed TRBV5-6, TRBV5-1 and TRBV20-1 among five TRBV segments more frequent than in controls.

Unique molecular identifiers were built into the TCR beta cDNA libraries. With roughly 1 to 11 million T cells as the source, 400,000 to 550,000 cDNA molecules resulted. TCRdb re-called the PCR reads with MiXCR, one entry per CDR3 protein. The sample includes hundreds of thousands of distinct CDR3 sequences, roughly 27% of them seen just once. Germline V gives CDR1 SGDLS, CDR2 YYNGEE. The CDR3 has 13 residues. Trimming took off 3 bases at V and 9 bases at J, with 13 bases between the two ends. The sequence was collected from a girl between 5 and 17 years old with multiple sclerosis. Input material: blood. The chain employs TRBV9 and TRBJ2-1; D possibly corresponds to TRBD2 (6 bases). The DNA of the CDR3 is TGTGCCAGCAGCGCGGGGGTGGTCGGTGAGCAGTTCTTC. Translated: CASSAGVVGEQFF.